This entry lists 7 T cell receptor beta chains sequenced from one sample in a study of T cells in Graves' hyperthyroidism and ophthalmopathy. TCR beta CDR3 region amplification was performed from RNA transcripts. Using the HTBI primer set, a first-round RT-PCR was run on the TCR CDR3. One entry per CDR3 protein, called by TCRdb with MiXCR from the multiplex PCR reads. The table has roughly 260,000 distinct CDR3 sequences, more than 12% seen once. Sample: blood. These receptors all come from a woman between 35 and 50 years old with Graves' hyperthyroidism that later progressed to Graves' ophthalmopathy.

This clonotype was counted ten times or more. This rearrangement joins TRBV9 to TRBJ1-2; D gene unclear. This CDR3 region has 11 residues. V was cut by 3 bases and J by 6 bases, with 6 bases left in between. From germline, CDR1 is SGDLS and CDR2 YYNGEE. The CDR3 protein is CASSDSDGYTF. The CDR3 DNA reads as TGTGCCAGCAGCGACTCCGATGGCTACACCTTC.

About this clonotype: This is likely a read error, given that the CDR3 carries no conserved phenylalanine or tryptophan at its end. V usage is TRBV10-2 and J usage is TRBJ2-7; 9 bases align to TRBD1. The germline gives CDR1 WSHSY, CDR2 SAAADI. This CDR3 is 13 amino acids long. Trimming cost V 4 bases and J 2 bases; bases outside gene matches: 0. CDR3 residues: CASSGTGAYEQYL. CDR3 in DNA: TGCGCCAGCAGTGGGACAGGGGCCTACGAGCAGTACCTC.

The chain couples TRBV28 to TRBJ1-5, with D hard to call. Trimming cost V 5 bases and J 8 bases, with 22 bases left between them. Germline assignment: CDR1 MDHEN and CDR2 SYDVKM. The CDR3 runs to 16 residues. The CDR3 coding sequence is TGTGCCAGCAGTCACCCGGGGAGGGCCGGGGTTGAGCCCCAGCATTTT. Amino acids: CASSHPGRAGVEPQHF.

The sample holds many counts of this clonotype. CDR3 sequence reads: CAVSWGSSYEQYF. Written as DNA, the CDR3 is TGTGCCGTCTCCTGGGGCAGCTCCTACGAGCAGTACTTC. The V and J genes are TRBV10-3 and TRBJ2-7; maybe TRBD1 (5 bases). This CDR3 contains 13 residues. V lost 11 bases and J 0 bases, leaving 14 bases between the germline ends. Germline CDR1 ENHRY, CDR2 SYGVKD.

This clonotype was counted many times. The rearrangement uses TRBV30 and TRBJ2-7, with D possibly TRBD2 on 5 matching bases. CDR3 length equals 11 residues. The germline gives CDR1 GTSNPN, CDR2 SVGIG (reference sequence). V was pared by 5 bases and J by 2 bases, with 7 bases between. CDR3 loop: CAWGLAYEQYF. CDR3 DNA sequence: TGTGCCTGGGGACTCGCCTACGAGCAGTACTTC.

This clonotype was seen at least ten times. The rearrangement joins TRBV24-1 to TRBJ1-1; D unresolved. Trimming removed 2 bases at V and 7 bases at J, with 7 bases between. Germline V gives CDR1 KGHDR, CDR2 SFDVKD. The CDR3 totals 12 residues. The CDR3: CATSDSGSEAFF. In DNA, the CDR3 is TGTGCCACCAGTGATTCGGGCAGTGAAGCTTTCTTT.

This clonotype occurred many times. A junction boundary mismatches the germline segment, possibly from a read error. J is TRBJ1-5 and V is TRBV6-6; maybe TRBD1 (5 bases). The CDR3 extends over 15 amino acids. In germline, CDR1 is MNHNY, CDR2 SVGAGI (reference sequence). As DNA, the CDR3 is TGTGCCAGCAGTTACACTACCGGGGCCAATCAGCCCCGGCATTTT. It codes for CASSYTTGANQPRHF.